These 11 T cell receptor beta chains share one sample of origin, sequenced in a study of T-cell reconstitution after alpha-beta-depleted transplantation in children. Unique molecular identifiers were incorporated into the prepared TCRbeta library. TCRdb passed the PCR reads through MiXCR, listing each CDR3 protein once. Of more than 200,000 distinct CDR3 sequences in the sample, about 25% were seen once. Sample: PBMCs, taken before TCRalphabeta/CD19-depleted stem cell transplant. The receptor set was obtained from a girl aged 2 to 10 with Fanconi anemia, due to receive a stem cell transplant.

The V and J genes are TRBV29-1 and TRBJ2-3; TRBD1 matches at 8 bases. Germline V gene sequence: CDR1 SQVTM, CDR2 ANQGSEA. CDR3 length: 14 residues. V trimming: 6 bases; J trimming: 2 bases; junction bases outside the gene matches: 7. CDR3 protein: CSVSGQGVTDTQYF. CDR3 bases: TGCAGCGTCTCCGGACAGGGAGTCACAGATACGCAGTATTTT.

This clonotype was seen many times. The chain joins TRBV4-2 to TRBJ2-3; 12 bases agree with TRBD2. Germline CDR1 is LGHNA and CDR2 is YNFKEQ. Trimming cost V 0 bases and J 6 bases; bases outside gene matches: 4. CDR3 length equals 16 residues. The CDR3 protein is CASSQELAGGGDTQYF. As DNA, the CDR3 is TGTGCCAGCAGCCAAGAGCTAGCGGGAGGGGGTGATACGCAGTATTTT.

Many counts were recorded for this clonotype. A junction boundary mismatches the germline segment, possibly from a read error. The chain joins TRBV12-3 or TRBV12-4 to TRBJ1-2; 9 bases line up with TRBD1. The CDR3 loop spans 13 amino acids. For the CDR3, the DNA is TGTGCCAGCAGTTTTAATCAGGGACAGGGAGGCGCCTTC. Protein sequence: CASSFNQGQGGAF.

This clonotype came up a few times. The V call is TRBV29-1, the J call TRBJ2-5; D ambiguous. The germline CDR1 and CDR2 sequences are SQVTM and ANQGSEA. Between the trimmed V and J ends, which lost 1 base and 11 bases, there was a span of 11 bases. The CDR3 totals 11 residues. The CDR3 loop is CSVEVRTQQYF. CDR3 in DNA: TGCAGCGTTGAAGTTCGAACTCAGCAGTACTTC.

This clonotype was found many times. The chain joins TRBV4-2 to TRBJ2-1, with TRBD2 matching over 8 bases. CDR1 LGHNA and CDR2 YNFKEQ come from the germline V gene. This CDR3 contains 14 residues. The ends lost 2 bases at V and 7 bases at J; junction bases unmatched: 4. CDR3 residues: CASSQPTGGNEQFF. Here the CDR3 DNA reads TGTGCCAGCAGCCAACCGACGGGGGGGAATGAGCAGTTCTTC.

The V and J genes are TRBV4-1 and TRBJ2-5, with 9 bases lining up with TRBD2. CDR3 length equals 16 residues. The ends lost 6 bases at V and 2 bases at J; junction bases unmatched: 10. Per germline, CDR1 MGHRA and CDR2 YSYEKL. The CDR3 DNA reads as TGCGCCAGCAGTGGTATAGGCGGGAGGGAGCAAGAGACCCAGTACTTC. This gives the protein CASSGIGGREQETQYF.

Many counts were recorded for this clonotype. V and J are TRBV13 and TRBJ2-5; 8 positions match TRBD1. CDR1 PRHDT and CDR2 FYEKMQ come from the germline V gene (reference sequence). V was clipped by 5 bases and J by 5 bases; unmatched bases: 4. There are 13 residues in the CDR3. CDR3 in amino acids: CASSHRGYETQYF. The CDR3 nucleotides read TGTGCCAGCAGCCACAGGGGGTATGAGACCCAGTACTTC.

This clonotype has only a few counts. The genes are TRBV20-1 and TRBJ2-7; 11 positions agree with TRBD2. This CDR3 has 14 residues. CDR1 is DFQATT, CDR2 SNEGSKA, per germline (reference sequence). Trimming removed 5 bases from V and 5 bases from J; junction bases left unmatched: 8. CDR3 DNA sequence: TGCAGTGCTCTTACACTAGCGGGAGTCCACGAGCAGTACTTC. This codes for CSALTLAGVHEQYF.

This clonotype was observed at least ten times. The V call is TRBV27, the J call TRBJ2-5; 10 bases match TRBD2. The CDR3 consists of 15 residues. V was clipped by 5 bases and J by 1 base; unmatched bases: 4. Looked up from germline, CDR1 is MNHEY and CDR2 is SMNVEV (reference sequence). The CDR3 nucleotides are TGTGCCAGCAGTCCGAGGACTAGCGGCCAAGAGACCCAGTACTTC. It encodes CASSPRTSGQETQYF.

The V and J genes are TRBV6-1 and TRBJ2-1; D possibly corresponds to TRBD2 (5 bases). Trimming pared 0 bases from V and 3 bases from J, leaving 6 bases between. This CDR3 has 14 amino acids. Germline V gene lookup returns CDR1 MNHNS and CDR2 SASEGT. The CDR3 DNA reads as TGTGCCAGCAGTGAAGCCGGGGTCTACAATGAGCAGTTCTTC. As protein: CASSEAGVYNEQFF.

The chain links TRBV5-1 to TRBJ2-7, with 9 bases lining up with TRBD1. The CDR3 has 14 residues. J was trimmed by 5 bases and V by 1 base; bases with no gene match: 4. Germline loops: CDR1 SGHRS, CDR2 YFSETQ. The CDR3 is CASSLTGGADEQYF. CDR3 in DNA: TGCGCCAGCAGCTTGACAGGGGGCGCGGACGAGCAGTACTTC.